This is a list of T cell receptor beta chains from one sample in a study of cytomegalovirus exposure and HLA in healthy donors. Sequencing was performed with immunoSEQ multiplex PCR; in TCRdb, only in-frame clones are kept and a portion is missing. The sample yields 250,000 to 350,000 clones, about four fifths seen once. Sequenced material: PBMCs. These receptors came from a girl aged 2 to 10 in good health and CMV-seronegative. The CDR3 runs from the conserved cysteine through the conserved F or W. A D gene is named only where the DNA matches it firmly. Size values are once, few and many counts, or a class for expanded clones, and some rows have none.

size,D,V,J,CDR3,DNA
.,TRBD2,TRBV28,TRBJ2-1,CASRKTSVYEQFF,TGTGCCAGCCGAAAGACTAGCGTATATGAGCAGTTCTTC
.,.,TRBV27,TRBJ2-1,CASSLYTGAVNNEQFF,TGTGCCAGCAGTTTATACACGGGAGCGGTAAACAATGAGCAGTTCTTC
.,TRBD1,TRBV27,TRBJ1-5,CASSFRGVNQPQHF,TGTGCCAGCAGTTTCAGGGGGGTCAATCAGCCCCAGCATTTT
.,TRBD1,TRBV27,TRBJ1-4,CASSSGRGDEKLFF,TGTGCCAGCAGTTCAGGCAGGGGGGATGAAAAACTGTTTTTT
.,.,TRBV4-1,TRBJ1-1,CASSQHRGLERNTEAFF,TGCGCCAGCAGCCAACATAGGGGGTTGGAACGGAACACTGAAGCTTTCTTT
.,TRBD1,TRBV13,TRBJ1-3,CASSLRQGGSSGNTIYF,TGTGCCAGCAGCCTTAGACAGGGTGGGAGCTCTGGAAACACCATATATTTT
few,TRBD1,TRBV6-6,TRBJ2-5,CASSYEGAPKETQYF,TGTGCCAGCAGTTATGAGGGGGCTCCGAAAGAGACCCAGTACTTC
.,.,TRBV9,TRBJ2-1,CASSYPLQGSYNEQFF,TGTGCCAGCAGCTACCCCCTCCAGGGCTCCTACAATGAGCAGTTCTTC
.,.,TRBV5-1,TRBJ1-2,CASSPTGGAGGYTF,TGCGCCAGCAGCCCGACGGGGGGGGCAGGGGGCTACACCTTC
once,.,TRBV15,TRBJ2-3,CATSRAGDTQYF,TGTGCCACCAGCAGAGCGGGAGATACGCAGTATTTT
.,.,TRBV7-9,TRBJ1-3,CASSLAGYSGNTIYF,TGTGCCAGCAGCTTAGCCGGGTACTCTGGAAACACCATATATTTT
.,TRBD1,TRBV5-1,TRBJ2-7,CASSLGQGSDEQYF,TGCGCCAGCAGCTTAGGACAGGGCTCAGACGAGCAGTACTTC
.,.,TRBV27,TRBJ2-7,CASSPRGRRVYEQYF,TGTGCCAGCAGTCCCAGGGGTAGGCGGGTCTACGAGCAGTACTTC
.,.,TRBV5-1,TRBJ1-2,CASSLARTGGVDGYTF,TGCGCCAGCAGCTTGGCCCGCACGGGAGGAGTTGATGGCTACACCTTC
once,.,TRBV5-1,TRBJ1-3,CASSLSGTFSSSGNTIYF,TGCGCCAGCAGCCTATCTGGGACTTTTTCAAGCTCTGGAAACACCATATATTTT
.,.,TRBV6-6,TRBJ1-4,CASRPTGGEKLFF,TGTGCCAGCAGGCCGACAGGCGGGGAAAAACTGTTTTTT
once,TRBD1,TRBV25-1,TRBJ1-6,CASSERDSIPHSPLHF,TGTGCCAGCAGTGAAAGGGACAGTATCCCTCATTCACCCCTCCACTTT
.,.,TRBV6-5,TRBJ2-5,CASSYSWGRSVETQYF,TGTGCCAGCAGTTACTCGTGGGGGCGGAGTGTGGAGACCCAGTACTTC
.,TRBD1,TRBV28,TRBJ2-7,CASSDRDRAHEQYF,TGTGCCAGCAGTGACCGGGACAGGGCCCACGAGCAGTACTTC
.,TRBD1,TRBV10-1,TRBJ1-5,CASSSGQGRNQPQHF,TGCGCCAGCAGTTCTGGACAGGGCCGCAATCAGCCCCAGCATTTT
.,TRBD1,TRBV19,TRBJ2-4,CASSPGQGLAKNIQYF,TGTGCCAGTAGTCCAGGACAGGGACTAGCCAAAAACATTCAGTACTTC
.,.,TRBV7-9,TRBJ1-1,CASSLSGRNTEAFF,TGTGCCAGCAGCTTATCTGGGAGGAACACTGAAGCTTTCTTT